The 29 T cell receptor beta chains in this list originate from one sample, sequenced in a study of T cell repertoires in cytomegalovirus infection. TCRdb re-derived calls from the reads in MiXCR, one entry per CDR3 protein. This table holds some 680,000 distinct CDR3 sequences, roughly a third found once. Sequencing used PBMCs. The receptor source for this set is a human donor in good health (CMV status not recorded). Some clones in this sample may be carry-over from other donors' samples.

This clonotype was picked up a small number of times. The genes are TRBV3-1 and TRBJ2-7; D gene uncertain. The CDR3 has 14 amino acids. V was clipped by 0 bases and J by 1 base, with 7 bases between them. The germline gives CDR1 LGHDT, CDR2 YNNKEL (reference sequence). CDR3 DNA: TGTGCCAGCAGCCAAGATCCAGTATCCTACGAGCAGTACTTC. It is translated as CASSQDPVSYEQYF.

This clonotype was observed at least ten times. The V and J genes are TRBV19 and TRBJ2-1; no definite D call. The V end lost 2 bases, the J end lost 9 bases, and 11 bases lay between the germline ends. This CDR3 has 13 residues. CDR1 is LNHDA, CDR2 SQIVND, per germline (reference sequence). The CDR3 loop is CASSIKAFGEQFF. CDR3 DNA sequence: TGTGCCAGTAGTATAAAAGCGTTCGGTGAGCAGTTCTTC.

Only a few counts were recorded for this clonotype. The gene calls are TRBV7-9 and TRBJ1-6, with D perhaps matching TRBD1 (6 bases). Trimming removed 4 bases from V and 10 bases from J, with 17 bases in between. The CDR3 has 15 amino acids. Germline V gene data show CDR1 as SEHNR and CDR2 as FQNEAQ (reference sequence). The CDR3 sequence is CASSSDGEGGSPLHF. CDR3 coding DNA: TGTGCCAGCAGCTCAGACGGGGAGGGGGGGTCACCCCTCCACTTT. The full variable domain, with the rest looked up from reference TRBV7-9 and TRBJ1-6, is DTGVSQNPRHKITKRGQNVTFRCDPISEHNRLYWYRQTLGQGPEFLTYFQNEAQLEKSRLLSDRFSAERPKGSFSTLEIQRTEQGDSAMYLCASSSDGEGGSPLHFGNGTRLTVT.

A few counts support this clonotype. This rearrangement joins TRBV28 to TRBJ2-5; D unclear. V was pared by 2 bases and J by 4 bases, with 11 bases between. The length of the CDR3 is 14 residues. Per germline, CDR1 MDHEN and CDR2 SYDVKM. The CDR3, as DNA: TGTGCCAGCAGTTTAACAATCTCGGTAGAGACCCAGTACTTC. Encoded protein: CASSLTISVETQYF.

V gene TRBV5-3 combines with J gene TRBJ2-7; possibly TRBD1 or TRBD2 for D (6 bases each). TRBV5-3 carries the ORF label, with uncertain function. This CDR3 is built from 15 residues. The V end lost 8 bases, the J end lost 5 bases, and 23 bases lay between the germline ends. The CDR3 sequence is CASSPVGGRRDEQYF. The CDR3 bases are TGTGCCAGCAGCCCTGTAGGGGGGAGACGCGACGAGCAGTACTTC.

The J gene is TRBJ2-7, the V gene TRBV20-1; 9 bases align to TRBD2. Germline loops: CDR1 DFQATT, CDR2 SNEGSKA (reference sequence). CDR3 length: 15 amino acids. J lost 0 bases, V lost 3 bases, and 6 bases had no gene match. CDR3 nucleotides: TGCAGTGCTAGCACCAGCGGGAGGCCCTCCTACGAGCAGTACTTC. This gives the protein CSASTSGRPSYEQYF.

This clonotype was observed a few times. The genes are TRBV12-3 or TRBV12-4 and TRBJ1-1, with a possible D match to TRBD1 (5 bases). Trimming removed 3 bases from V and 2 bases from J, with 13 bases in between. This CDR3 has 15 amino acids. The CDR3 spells CASSLGKGPNTEAFF. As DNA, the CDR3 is TGTGCCAGCAGTTTGGGGAAGGGGCCAAACACTGAAGCTTTCTTT.

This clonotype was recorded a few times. CDR3 bases: TGTGCCAGCAGTTGGGGGGTGTATCAGCCCCAGCATTTT. This translates into CASSWGVYQPQHF. V and J are TRBV28 and TRBJ1-5; D is possibly TRBD1 (5 bases). Germline CDR1 reads MDHEN; CDR2 reads SYDVKM. V was clipped by 4 bases and J by 5 bases, with 9 bases between them. This CDR3 is built from 13 residues.

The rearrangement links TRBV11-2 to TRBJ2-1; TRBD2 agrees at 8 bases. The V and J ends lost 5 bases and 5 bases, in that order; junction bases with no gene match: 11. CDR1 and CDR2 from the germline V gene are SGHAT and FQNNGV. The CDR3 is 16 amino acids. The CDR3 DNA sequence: TGTGCCAGCAGCCATTACCCGGGAGGGCCCCACAATGAGCAGTTCTTC. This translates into CASSHYPGGPHNEQFF.

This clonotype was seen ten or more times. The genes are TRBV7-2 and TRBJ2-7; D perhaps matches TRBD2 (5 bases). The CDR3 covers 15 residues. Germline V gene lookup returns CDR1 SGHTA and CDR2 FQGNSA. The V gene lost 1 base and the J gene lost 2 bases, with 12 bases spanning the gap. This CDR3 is CASSLGPSNPYEQYF. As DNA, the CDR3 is TGTGCCAGCAGCTTAGGGCCTAGCAACCCCTACGAGCAGTACTTC.

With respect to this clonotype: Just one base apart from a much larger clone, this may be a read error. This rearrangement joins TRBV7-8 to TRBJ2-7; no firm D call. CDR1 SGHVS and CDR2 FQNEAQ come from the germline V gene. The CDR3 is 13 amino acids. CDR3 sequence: CASSSPERSEQDF. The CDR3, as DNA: TGTGCCAGCAGCTCCCCCGAGAGGTCCGAGCAGGACTTC.

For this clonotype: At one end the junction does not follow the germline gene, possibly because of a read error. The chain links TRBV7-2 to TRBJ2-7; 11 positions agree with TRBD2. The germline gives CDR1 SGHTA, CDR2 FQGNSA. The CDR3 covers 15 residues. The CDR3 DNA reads TGTGCCAGCAGATTAGCGGGAGGGCCCCCCTACGAGCAGTACTTC. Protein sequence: CASRLAGGPPYEQYF.

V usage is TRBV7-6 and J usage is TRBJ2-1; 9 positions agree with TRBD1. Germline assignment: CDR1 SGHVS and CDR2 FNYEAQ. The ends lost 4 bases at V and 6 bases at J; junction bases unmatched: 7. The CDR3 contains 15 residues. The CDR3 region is CASSSAGTGFNEQFF. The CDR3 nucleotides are TGTGCCAGCAGCTCCGCCGGGACAGGGTTCAATGAGCAGTTCTTC.

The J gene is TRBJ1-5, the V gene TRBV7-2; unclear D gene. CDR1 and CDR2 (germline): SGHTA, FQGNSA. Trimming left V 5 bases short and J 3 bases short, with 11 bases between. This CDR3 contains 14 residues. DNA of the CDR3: TGTGCCAGCAGCGATGACGGTTACAATCAGCCCCAGCATTTT. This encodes CASSDDGYNQPQHF.

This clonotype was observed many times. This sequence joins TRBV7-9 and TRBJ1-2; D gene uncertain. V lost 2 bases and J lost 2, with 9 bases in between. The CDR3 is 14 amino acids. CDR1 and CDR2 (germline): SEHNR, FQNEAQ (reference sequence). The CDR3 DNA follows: TGTGCCAGCAGCTTATCAGGTTCCAACTATGGCTACACCTTC. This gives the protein CASSLSGSNYGYTF. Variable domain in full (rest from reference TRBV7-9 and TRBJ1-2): DTGVSQNPRHKITKRGQNVTFRCDPISEHNRLYWYRQTLGQGPEFLTYFQNEAQLEKSRLLSDRFSAERPKGSFSTLEIQRTEQGDSAMYLCASSLSGSNYGYTFGSGTRLTVV.

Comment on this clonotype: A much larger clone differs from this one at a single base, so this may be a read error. The CDR3 DNA is TGTGCCACCAGCTCCCAACATATTCAGGGCGGTGGCTATGGCTACACCTTC. Residues: CATSSQHIQGGGYGYTF. The J gene is TRBJ1-2, the V gene TRBV7-8; tentatively, D is TRBD1 (5 bases). Per germline, CDR1 SGHVS and CDR2 FQNEAQ. This CDR3 spans 17 amino acids.

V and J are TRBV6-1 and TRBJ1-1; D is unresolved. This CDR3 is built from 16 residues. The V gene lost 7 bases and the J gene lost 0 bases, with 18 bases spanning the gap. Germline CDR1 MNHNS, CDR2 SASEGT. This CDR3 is CASTEGSSSLNTEAFF. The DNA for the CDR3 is TGTGCCAGCACCGAAGGGAGCTCCTCCTTGAACACTGAAGCTTTCTTT.

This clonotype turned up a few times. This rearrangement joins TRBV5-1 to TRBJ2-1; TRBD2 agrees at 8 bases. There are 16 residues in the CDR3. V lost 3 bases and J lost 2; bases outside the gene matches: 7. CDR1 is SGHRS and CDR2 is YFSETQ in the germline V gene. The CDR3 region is CASSSETREAYNEQFF. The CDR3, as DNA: TGCGCCAGCAGCTCAGAAACGCGGGAGGCCTACAATGAGCAGTTCTTC. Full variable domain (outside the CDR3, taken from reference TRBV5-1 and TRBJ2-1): KAGVTQTPRYLIKTRGQQVTLSCSPISGHRSVSWYQQTPGQGLQFLFEYFSETQRNKGNFPGRFSGRQFSNSRSEMNVSTLELGDSALYLCASSSETREAYNEQFFGPGTRLTVL.

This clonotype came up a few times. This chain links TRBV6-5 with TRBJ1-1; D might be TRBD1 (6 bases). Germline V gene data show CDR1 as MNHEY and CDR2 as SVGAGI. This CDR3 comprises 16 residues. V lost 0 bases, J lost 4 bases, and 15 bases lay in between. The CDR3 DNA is TGTGCCAGCAGTTACTCCGGGGGCGCGTCGGGCACTGAAGCTTTCTTT. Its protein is CASSYSGGASGTEAFF.

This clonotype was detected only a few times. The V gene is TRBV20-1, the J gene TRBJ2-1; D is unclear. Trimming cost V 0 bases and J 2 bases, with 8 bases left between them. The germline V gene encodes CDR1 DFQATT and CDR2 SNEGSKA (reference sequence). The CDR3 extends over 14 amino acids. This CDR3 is CSAREGRAYNEQFF. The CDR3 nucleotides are TGCAGTGCTAGAGAGGGTAGGGCCTACAATGAGCAGTTCTTC.

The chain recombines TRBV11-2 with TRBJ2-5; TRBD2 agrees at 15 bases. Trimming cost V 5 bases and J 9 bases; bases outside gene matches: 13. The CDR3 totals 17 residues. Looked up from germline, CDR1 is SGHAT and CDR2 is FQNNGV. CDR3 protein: CASSQGSGTSGGRSQYF. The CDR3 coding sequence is TGTGCCAGCAGCCAGGGTTCTGGGACTAGCGGGGGGAGGTCCCAGTACTTC.

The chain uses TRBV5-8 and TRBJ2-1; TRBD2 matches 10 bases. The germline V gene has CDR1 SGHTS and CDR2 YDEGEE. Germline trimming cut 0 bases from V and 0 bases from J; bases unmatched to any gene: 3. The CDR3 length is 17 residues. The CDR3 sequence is CASSLGLAGDSYNEQFF. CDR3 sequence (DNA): TGTGCCAGCAGCTTGGGTCTAGCGGGGGACTCCTACAATGAGCAGTTCTTC.

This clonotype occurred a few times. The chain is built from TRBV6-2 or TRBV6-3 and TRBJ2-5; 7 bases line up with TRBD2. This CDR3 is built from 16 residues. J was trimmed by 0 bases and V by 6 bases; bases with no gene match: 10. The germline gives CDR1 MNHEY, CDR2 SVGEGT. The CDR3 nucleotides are TGTGCCAGCAGGAGGGGTGTGGCGGGGGACCAAGAGACCCAGTACTTC. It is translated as CASRRGVAGDQETQYF.

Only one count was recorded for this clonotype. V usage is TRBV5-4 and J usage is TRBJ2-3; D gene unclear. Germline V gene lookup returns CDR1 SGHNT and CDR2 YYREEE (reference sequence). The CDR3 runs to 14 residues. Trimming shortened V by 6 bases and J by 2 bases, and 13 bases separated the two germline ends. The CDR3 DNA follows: TGTGCCAGCATGGCCAACGCGAACACAGATACGCAGTATTTT. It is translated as CASMANANTDTQYF.

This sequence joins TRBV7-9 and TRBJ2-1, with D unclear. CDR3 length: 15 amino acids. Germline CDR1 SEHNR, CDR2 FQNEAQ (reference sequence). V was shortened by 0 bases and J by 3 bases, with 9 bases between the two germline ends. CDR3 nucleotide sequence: TGTGCCAGCAGCTTAGCTGCACTAATCTACAATGAGCAGTTCTTC. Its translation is CASSLAALIYNEQFF.

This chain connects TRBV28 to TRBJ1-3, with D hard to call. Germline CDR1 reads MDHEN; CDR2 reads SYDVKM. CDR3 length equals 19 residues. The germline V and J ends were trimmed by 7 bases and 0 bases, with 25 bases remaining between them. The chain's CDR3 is CASTSKGWQFARSGNTIYF. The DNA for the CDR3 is TGTGCCAGCACCTCGAAGGGCTGGCAGTTCGCCCGCTCTGGAAACACCATATATTTT.

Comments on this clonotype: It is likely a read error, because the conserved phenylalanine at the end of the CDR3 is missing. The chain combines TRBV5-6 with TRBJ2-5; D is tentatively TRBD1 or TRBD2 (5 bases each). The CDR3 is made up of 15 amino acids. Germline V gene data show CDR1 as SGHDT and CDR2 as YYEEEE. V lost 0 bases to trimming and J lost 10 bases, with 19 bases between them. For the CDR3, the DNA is TGTGCCAGCAGCTTGGTGCGGGCCAGGGCCGTCGGCCAGTACTTA. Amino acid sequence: CASSLVRARAVGQYL.

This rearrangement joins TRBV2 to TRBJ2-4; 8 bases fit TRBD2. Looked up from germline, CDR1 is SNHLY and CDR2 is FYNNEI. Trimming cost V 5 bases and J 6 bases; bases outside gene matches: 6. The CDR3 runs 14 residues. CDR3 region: CASSKLAALNIQYF. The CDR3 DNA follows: TGTGCCAGCAGTAAACTAGCGGCCCTAAACATTCAGTACTTC.

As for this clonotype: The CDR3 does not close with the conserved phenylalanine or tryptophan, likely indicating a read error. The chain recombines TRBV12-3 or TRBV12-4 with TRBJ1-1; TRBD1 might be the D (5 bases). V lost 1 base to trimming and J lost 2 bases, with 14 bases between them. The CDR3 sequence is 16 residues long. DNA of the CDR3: TGTGCCAGCAGTTTAGGTCCAGGGCACCTAAACACTGAAGCTTTCTTG. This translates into CASSLGPGHLNTEAFL.